Listed here are 2 T cell receptor beta chains from one sample, sequenced in a study of cytomegalovirus exposure and HLA in healthy donors. 13 Jbeta primers and 60 Vbeta primers were used for the PCR. Here immunoSEQ multiplex PCR was the method, and the copy in TCRdb shows in-frame clones only, minus some. The sample includes 100,000 to 140,000 clones, 65% to 85% of them seen just once. The sequencing sample was made of PBMCs. Receptor source: a man aged 25-40 years in good health and CMV-seronegative.

This sequence joins TRBV7-2 and TRBJ1-1, with TRBD1 identical over 8 bases. Per the germline V gene, CDR1 is SGHTA and CDR2 is FQGNSA. The CDR3 has 14 residues. V dropped 5 bases and J dropped 5; count of bases not matched to a gene: 7. CDR3 amino acids: CASSTRQGWTEAFF. The CDR3 region has the DNA TGTGCCAGCAGCACCCGACAGGGGTGGACTGAAGCTTTCTTT. Supplemented by reference TRBV7-2 and TRBJ1-1, the full variable domain reads GAGVSQSPSNKVTEKGKDVELRCDPISGHTALYWYRQSLGQGLEFLIYFQGNSAPDKSGLPSDRFSAERTGGSVSTLTIQRTQQEDSAVYLCASSTRQGWTEAFFGQGTRLTVV.

The chain carries TRBV9 and TRBJ2-7, with 16 bases fitting TRBD2. Germline values: CDR1 SGDLS, CDR2 YYNGEE. The CDR3 consists of 16 residues. V dropped 3 bases and J dropped 5; count of bases not matched to a gene: 5. This CDR3 is CASSAGTSGRANEQYF. CDR3 coding DNA: TGTGCCAGCAGCGCCGGGACTAGCGGGAGGGCCAACGAGCAGTACTTC.